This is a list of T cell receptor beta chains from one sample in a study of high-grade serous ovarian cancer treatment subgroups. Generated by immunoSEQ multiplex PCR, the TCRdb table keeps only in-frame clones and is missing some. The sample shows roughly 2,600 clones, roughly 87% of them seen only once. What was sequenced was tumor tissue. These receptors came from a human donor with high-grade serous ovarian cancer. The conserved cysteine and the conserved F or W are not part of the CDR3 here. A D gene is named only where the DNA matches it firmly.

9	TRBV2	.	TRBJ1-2	ASKSDGGYT
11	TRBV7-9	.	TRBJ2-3	ASSAPGADTQY
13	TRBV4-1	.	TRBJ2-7	ASSQGRQGLYEQY
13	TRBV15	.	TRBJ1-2	ATSRDEDGAYGYT
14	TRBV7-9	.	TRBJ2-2	ASNQRRQGLTGELF
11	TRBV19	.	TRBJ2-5	ASSRSYQETQY
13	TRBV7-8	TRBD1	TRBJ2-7	ASSLTQGSTYEQY
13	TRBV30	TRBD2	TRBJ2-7	AWSAGLAGGYEQY
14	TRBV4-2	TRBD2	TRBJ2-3	ASSQTGLVTGDTQY
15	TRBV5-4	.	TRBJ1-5	ASSYPTPYESNQPQH
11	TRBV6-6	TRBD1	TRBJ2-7	ASSRTGSHEQY
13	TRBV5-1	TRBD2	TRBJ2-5	ASSLAGLAGETQY
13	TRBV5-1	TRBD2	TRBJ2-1	ASSLTSGRLDEQF
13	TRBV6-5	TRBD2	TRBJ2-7	ASRPGLAGVREQY
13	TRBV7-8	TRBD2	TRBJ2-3	ASSLGGLVADTQY
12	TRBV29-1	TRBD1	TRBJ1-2	SVEKGQGVAGYT
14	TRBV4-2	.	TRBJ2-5	ASSQSRGGGQETQY
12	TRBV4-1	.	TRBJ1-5	ASSQVLDAGPQH
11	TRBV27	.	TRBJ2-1	ASSSGDSGSAF
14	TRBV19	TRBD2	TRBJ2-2	ASTRKGAGATGELF
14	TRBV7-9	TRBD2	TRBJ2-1	ASSPSGTSGSNEQF
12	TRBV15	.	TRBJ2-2	ATMGPLGTGELF
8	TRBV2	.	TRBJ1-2	ASGNYGYT
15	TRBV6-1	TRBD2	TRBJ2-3	ASSEGGAGASTDTQY
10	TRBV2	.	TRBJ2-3	ASSEQGDTQY
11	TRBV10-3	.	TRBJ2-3	AISEYIQDTQY
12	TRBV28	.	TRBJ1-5	ASSLPQRHQPQH
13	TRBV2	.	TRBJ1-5	ASLSDSYSNQPQH
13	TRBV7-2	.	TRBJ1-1	ASSTNNRPNTEAF
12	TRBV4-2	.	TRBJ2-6	ASSPISGANVLT
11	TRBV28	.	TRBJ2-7	ASSGGFEGEQY
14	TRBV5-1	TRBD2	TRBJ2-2	ASRAGPTPNTGELF
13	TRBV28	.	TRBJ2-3	ASRAGFPSTDTQY
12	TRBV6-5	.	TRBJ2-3	ASSYEASTDTQY
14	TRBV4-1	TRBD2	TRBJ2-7	ASSQLVIAGDYEQY
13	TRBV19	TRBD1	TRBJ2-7	ASSASRDRANEQY
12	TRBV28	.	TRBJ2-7	ASSLLRGAYEQY
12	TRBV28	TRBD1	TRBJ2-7	ASSFDRGLYEQY
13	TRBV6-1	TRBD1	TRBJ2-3	ASSEAAGGPDTQY
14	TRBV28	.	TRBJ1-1	ASSIFLGRTNTEAF
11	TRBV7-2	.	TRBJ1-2	ASSPSDSYGYT
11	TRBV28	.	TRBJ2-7	ASSIGVEYEQY
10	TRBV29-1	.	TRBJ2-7	SVFGGAYEQY
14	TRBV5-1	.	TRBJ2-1	ASSLGWGRAYNEQF
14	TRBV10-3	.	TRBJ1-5	AISEPVDSPNQPQH
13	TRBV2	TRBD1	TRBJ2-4	ASSGYEGAYDIQY
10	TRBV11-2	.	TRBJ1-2	ASSQTDYGYT